Listed below are T cell receptor beta chains from one sample, sequenced in a study of shared clonotypes between healthy human individuals. Assay: immunoSEQ multiplex PCR; the TCRdb copy retains only in-frame clones and omits some. Here the sample spans some 240,000 clones, under 80% being singletons. Input material: memory CD4+ T cells sorted from blood. The source of these receptors is a man younger than 45 in good health. Each CDR3 is given with its conserved first and last residue. The D gene is left open where the match is weak. Not every row has a clone size; where given, it reads once, few, many or a size class.

v_call	j_call	d_call	clone_size	cdr3_aa	cdr3_nt
TRBV6-5	TRBJ1-1	TRBD1	NA	CASSYVPGTAYEAFF	TGTGCCAGCAGTTACGTACCCGGGACAGCCTATGAAGCTTTCTTT
TRBV2	TRBJ2-1	NA	NA	CASSERGPNNEQFF	TGTGCCAGCAGTGAACGCGGCCCAAACAATGAGCAGTTCTTC
TRBV6-5	TRBJ2-7	NA	NA	CASSYSPGAGGYEQYF	TGTGCCAGCAGTTACAGCCCCGGGGCCGGTGGCTACGAGCAGTACTTC
TRBV18	TRBJ2-1	TRBD2	NA	CASSPTSVPPFF	TGTGCCAGCTCACCGACTAGCGTCCCCCCGTTCTTC
TRBV7-2	TRBJ2-7	NA	NA	CASSPGGAYEQYF	TGTGCCAGCAGCCCCGGGGGAGCCTACGAGCAGTACTTC
TRBV6-1	TRBJ1-3	NA	NA	CASSEENTIYF	TGTGCCAGCAGTGAAGAAAACACCATATATTTT
TRBV2	TRBJ2-1	NA	NA	CASSGARYNEQFF	TGTGCCAGCAGTGGAGCCAGATACAATGAGCAGTTCTTC
TRBV5-1	TRBJ2-7	NA	NA	CASSPLGGEEQYF	TGCGCCAGCAGCCCCCTGGGCGGGGAGGAGCAGTACTTC
TRBV28	TRBJ2-7	NA	NA	CASSPSPFDEQYF	TGTGCCAGCAGTCCCTCCCCCTTCGACGAGCAGTACTTC
TRBV19	TRBJ2-3	NA	few	CASSIPGQGTHTQYF	TGTGCCAGTAGTATCCCGGGACAAGGAACACATACGCAGTATTTT
TRBV5-6	TRBJ2-2	NA	NA	CASSSKLWGTNTGELFF	TGTGCCAGCAGCTCTAAGTTGTGGGGAACGAACACCGGGGAGCTGTTTTTT
TRBV7-9	TRBJ1-4	TRBD1	few	CASSFGTGEKLFF	TGTGCCAGCAGCTTTGGGACAGGGGAAAAACTGTTTTTT
TRBV4-3	TRBJ1-4	NA	few	CASSQDTPRGEKLFF	TGCGCCAGCAGCCAAGACACGCCCCGGGGTGAAAAACTGTTTTTT
TRBV19	TRBJ1-5	NA	NA	CASSSNRVGNQPQHF	TGTGCCAGTAGTTCCAACAGGGTTGGCAATCAGCCCCAGCATTTT
TRBV7-2	TRBJ1-2	TRBD1	few	CASSLRGGPNYGYTF	TGTGCCAGCAGCTTAAGAGGGGGCCCTAACTATGGCTACACCTTC
TRBV10-1	TRBJ2-1	TRBD2	NA	CASSERTSGTPHFF	TGCGCCAGCAGCGAAAGGACTAGCGGGACCCCTCACTTCTTC
TRBV18	TRBJ2-1	NA	few	CASSPSLSGLNVNEQFF	TGTGCCAGCTCACCTAGTCTATCGGGACTTAATGTCAATGAGCAGTTCTTC
TRBV2	TRBJ2-1	NA	few	CASSEQGYEQFF	TGTGCCAGCAGTGAGCAAGGGTATGAGCAGTTCTTC
TRBV18	TRBJ2-5	NA	NA	CASSPVARQETQYF	TGTGCCAGCTCACCCGTGGCCAGACAAGAGACCCAGTACTTC
TRBV5-1	TRBJ2-3	TRBD1	NA	CASSHGTGITDTQYF	TGCGCCAGCAGCCACGGGACAGGGATCACAGATACGCAGTATTTT
TRBV2	TRBJ2-5	NA	many	CASTTWNSGETQYF	TGTGCCAGCACCACCTGGAATTCCGGGGAGACCCAGTACTTC
TRBV5-1	TRBJ2-2	NA	NA	CASSSSGGAAGELFF	TGCGCCAGCAGCTCCTCTGGGGGGGCCGCCGGGGAGCTGTTTTTT
TRBV9	TRBJ2-7	TRBD1	NA	CASSVAQGAYEQYF	TGTGCCAGCAGCGTAGCCCAGGGGGCCTACGAGCAGTACTTC
TRBV6-1	TRBJ2-7	NA	NA	CASYLYEQYF	TGTGCCAGCTACCTCTACGAGCAGTACTTC
TRBV11-2	TRBJ2-3	NA	NA	CASSLPTGGTQYF	TGTGCCAGCAGCTTACCCACCGGAGGTACGCAGTATTTT
TRBV9	TRBJ2-3	TRBD1	NA	CASSAIGQGVADTQYF	TGTGCCAGCAGCGCGATAGGACAGGGGGTCGCAGATACGCAGTATTTT
TRBV15	TRBJ2-1	TRBD2	NA	CATSRAGTSRPNEQFF	TGTGCCACCAGCAGAGCCGGGACTAGCCGTCCCAATGAGCAGTTCTTC
TRBV29-1	TRBJ2-7	TRBD2	NA	CSVDGGRAYEQYF	TGCAGCGTTGACGGGGGGAGAGCCTACGAGCAGTACTTC
TRBV5-4	TRBJ1-1	NA	NA	CASSLVGGTNTEAFF	TGTGCCAGCAGCTTGGTAGGCGGGACGAACACTGAAGCTTTCTTT
TRBV5-1	TRBJ2-7	TRBD1	few	CASSSGTGDNEQYF	TGCGCCAGCAGCTCCGGGACAGGGGACAACGAGCAGTACTTC
TRBV19	TRBJ2-2	NA	NA	CASTRIPNTGELFF	TGTGCCAGCACACGGATTCCGAACACCGGGGAGCTGTTTTTT
TRBV7-9	TRBJ1-2	TRBD1	few	CASNRQGLDGYTF	TGTGCCAGCAACCGACAGGGGTTGGATGGCTACACCTTC
TRBV7-8	TRBJ2-3	NA	NA	CASSSEYYTDTQYF	TGTGCCAGCAGCTCTGAATATTACACAGATACGCAGTATTTT
TRBV7-8	TRBJ1-3	NA	NA	CASSLATVSGNTIYF	TGTGCCAGCAGCTTAGCGACAGTCTCTGGAAACACCATATATTTT
TRBV11-2	TRBJ1-1	TRBD1	NA	CASRRQGEAFF	TGTGCCAGCAGACGACAGGGCGAAGCTTTCTTT
TRBV25-1	TRBJ2-1	TRBD1	NA	CASSEGRGLDNEQFF	TGTGCCAGCAGTGAAGGCAGGGGGCTTGACAATGAGCAGTTCTTC
TRBV7-6	TRBJ1-1	NA	NA	CASSPGTPMNTEAFF	TGTGCCAGCAGCCCAGGGACTCCAATGAACACTGAAGCTTTCTTT
TRBV7-2	TRBJ1-1	NA	NA	CASSLYAEAFF	TGTGCCAGCAGCTTATATGCTGAAGCTTTCTTT
TRBV25-1	TRBJ1-1	NA	NA	CASSSSLKMNTEAFF	TGTGCCAGCAGTAGTAGCCTTAAAATGAACACTGAAGCTTTCTTT
TRBV15	TRBJ1-1	TRBD1	NA	CATSSKDRGSTEAFF	TGTGCCACCAGCAGCAAGGACAGGGGCAGCACTGAAGCTTTCTTT
TRBV2	TRBJ2-7	NA	few	CASSELEGYEQYF	TGTGCCAGCAGTGAACTTGAGGGGTACGAGCAGTACTTC
TRBV4-1	TRBJ1-4	NA	NA	CASSQLRTTNEKLFF	TGCGCCAGCAGCCAACTCAGAACAACTAATGAAAAACTGTTTTTT
TRBV2	TRBJ1-2	TRBD1	few	CASTGTGSYGYTF	TGTGCCAGCACTGGGACAGGATCTTATGGCTACACCTTC
TRBV4-3	TRBJ2-6	NA	NA	CASSLALGTNVLTF	TGCGCCAGCAGCTTGGCCTTAGGGACCAACGTCCTGACTTTC
TRBV11-2	TRBJ2-5	TRBD2	few	CASIRGVRETQYF	TGTGCCAGCATCCGGGGGGTTAGGGAGACCCAGTACTTC
TRBV27	TRBJ2-1	NA	NA	CASSYRAGGAGYNEQFF	TGTGCCAGCAGTTATAGGGCTGGCGGAGCAGGCTACAATGAGCAGTTCTTC
TRBV10-3	TRBJ2-1	TRBD2	NA	CAISERTSGSIDEQFF	TGTGCCATCAGTGAACGGACTAGCGGGAGTATCGATGAGCAGTTCTTC
TRBV29-1	TRBJ2-4	NA	NA	CSVADRLLAKNIQYF	TGCAGCGTTGCCGACAGGTTACTAGCCAAAAACATTCAGTACTTC
TRBV20-1	TRBJ2-7	NA	NA	CSAQNSYEQYF	TGCAGTGCGCAGAACTCCTACGAGCAGTACTTC
TRBV7-2	TRBJ2-1	TRBD2	once	CASAQAGVTYNEQFF	TGTGCCAGCGCTCAAGCGGGAGTTACATACAATGAGCAGTTCTTC
TRBV19	TRBJ1-1	NA	NA	CASSRIGGPRTEAFF	TGTGCCAGTAGTAGAATAGGTGGCCCTCGCACTGAAGCTTTCTTT
TRBV5-1	TRBJ2-6	TRBD2	few	CASSFTSGRLSGANVLTF	TGCGCCAGCAGCTTCACTAGCGGGAGGCTCTCTGGGGCCAACGTCCTGACTTTC
TRBV11-2	TRBJ2-1	TRBD2	NA	CASSFRDYRPGNEQFF	TGTGCCAGCAGCTTCCGGGACTATCGGCCGGGCAATGAGCAGTTCTTC
TRBV7-9	TRBJ1-2	NA	NA	CASSRDYYGYTF	TGTGCCAGCAGTAGGGACTACTATGGCTACACCTTC